Following are 21 T cell receptor beta chains from one sample sequenced in a study of blood T cell repertoires in COVID-19. Method: immunoSEQ multiplex PCR; TCRdb's copy keeps in-frame clones and lacks some. Of 300,000 to 350,000 clones listed, approximately 87% are singletons. The sample taken for sequencing was peripheral blood. These receptor sequences come from a woman aged 25 to 39 with COVID-19, enrolled during active disease.

Here the CDR3 reads CASSFGWRTRGDTQYF. The CDR3 DNA reads as TGTGCCAGCAGCTTCGGATGGAGGACTAGGGGGGATACGCAGTATTTT. The chain carries TRBV11-1 and TRBJ2-3; a possible D gene is TRBD2 (7 bases). V was trimmed by 3 bases and J by 6 bases, leaving 19 bases between them. This CDR3 spans 16 amino acids. Per germline, CDR1 SGHAT and CDR2 FQDESV (reference sequence).

The chain is built from TRBV29-1 and TRBJ1-1; D is undetermined. CDR3 size: 13 residues. V was trimmed by 4 bases and J by 0 bases, leaving 9 bases between them. CDR1 and CDR2 (germline): SQVTM, ANQGSEA. The DNA for the CDR3 is TGCAGCGTTGTTCCACGGTTGAACACTGAAGCTTTCTTT. As protein: CSVVPRLNTEAFF.

This chain joins TRBV11-2 and TRBJ1-2; possibly TRBD1 for D (5 bases). CDR1 and CDR2 (germline): SGHAT, FQNNGV. The CDR3 is 18 amino acids. V lost 1 base and J lost 3, with 21 bases in between. The CDR3 loop is CASSLGRGTGSKDYGYTF. The CDR3 nucleotides are TGTGCCAGCAGCTTAGGAAGGGGCACAGGCTCCAAGGACTATGGCTACACCTTC.

In nucleotides, the CDR3 is TGTGCCATCCGGGGGGGAACTGAAGCTTTCTTT. It codes for CAIRGGTEAFF. The rearrangement joins TRBV19 to TRBJ1-1, with a tentative D call TRBD1 (5 bases). The length of the CDR3 is 11 residues. The germline CDR1 and CDR2 sequences are LNHDA and SQIVND (reference sequence). Trimming stripped 10 bases from V and 5 bases from J, with 11 bases between.

The V and J genes are TRBV10-2 and TRBJ1-1; D is possibly TRBD1 (6 bases). The CDR3 is 14 residues long. The germline V and J ends were trimmed by 7 bases and 5 bases, with 17 bases remaining between them. The germline CDR1 and CDR2 sequences are WSHSY and SAAADI. The CDR3 region has the DNA TGCGCCAGCATACTCCGGGGGGCTGTGACTGAAGCTTTCTTT. This gives the protein CASILRGAVTEAFF.

The rearrangement joins TRBV6-5 to TRBJ1-5, with TRBD1 as a possible D gene (6 bases). This CDR3 region has 13 residues. Germline-derived CDR1 and CDR2 are MNHEY and SVGAGI. The ends were cut back, 6 bases at V and 5 bases at J, with 11 bases in the middle. The CDR3 sequence: CASRQGLHQPQHF. Written as DNA, the CDR3 is TGTGCCAGCAGACAGGGCTTACATCAGCCCCAGCATTTT.

V and J are TRBV7-7 and TRBJ2-3; 7 bases map to TRBD2. Per the germline V gene, CDR1 is SSHAT and CDR2 is FNYEAQ (reference sequence). This CDR3 is 15 amino acids long. Trimming cost V 2 bases and J 4 bases; bases outside gene matches: 6. In nucleotides, the CDR3 is TGTGCCAGCAGCTTATTGGGGGGGTCGGCAGATACGCAGTATTTT. Translation gives CASSLLGGSADTQYF.

The chain couples TRBV14 to TRBJ2-7; 8 positions agree with TRBD1. CDR1 SGHDN and CDR2 FVKESK come from the germline V gene. The CDR3 has 14 residues. Trimming removed 4 bases from V and 3 bases from J; junction bases left unmatched: 5. The CDR3 protein is CASSRDRTSYEQYF. Here the CDR3 DNA reads TGTGCCAGCAGCCGGGACAGGACGAGCTACGAGCAGTACTTC.

CDR3 in amino acids: CASSLLGQGPQPQHF. CDR3 in DNA: TGTGCCAGTAGTCTCTTGGGACAGGGGCCTCAGCCCCAGCATTTT. The gene calls are TRBV19 and TRBJ1-5, with 10 bases lining up with TRBD1. CDR3 length equals 15 residues. V was pared by 5 bases and J by 6 bases, with 7 bases of the junction left unmatched. Germline V gene sequence: CDR1 LNHDA, CDR2 SQIVND (reference sequence). The full variable domain, completed using reference TRBV19 and TRBJ1-5, is DGGITQSPKYLFRKEGQNVTLSCEQNLNHDAMYWYRQDPGQGLRLIYYSQIVNDFQKGDIAEGYSVSREKKESFPLTVTSAQKNPTAFYLCASSLLGQGPQPQHFGDGTRLSIL.

V is TRBV19 and J is TRBJ1-2; 9 bases are a match to TRBD1. This CDR3 contains 17 residues. With 3 bases clipped from V and 4 bases from J, the junction kept 12 bases outside the gene matches. CDR1 is LNHDA and CDR2 is SQIVND in the germline V gene (reference sequence). CDR3 loop: CASSIPRDRATGYGYTF. Here the CDR3 DNA reads TGTGCCAGTAGTATCCCTCGGGACAGGGCAACGGGCTATGGCTACACCTTC.

The chain employs TRBV3-1 (or the pseudogene TRBV3-2) and TRBJ2-3; D gene ambiguous. Trimming pared 5 bases from V and 10 bases from J, leaving 19 bases between. The CDR3 has 14 amino acids. CDR1 LGHDT and CDR2 YNNKEL come from the germline V gene (reference sequence). The CDR3 spells CASSASLSIVAQYF. CDR3 DNA sequence: TGTGCCAGCAGCGCCTCCCTATCGATCGTTGCGCAGTATTTT.

The chain uses TRBV28 and TRBJ2-5, with 9 nucleotides matching TRBD1. Germline V lookup: CDR1 MDHEN, CDR2 SYDVKM. CDR3 length equals 15 residues. With V trimmed by 6 bases and J by 5 bases, 10 bases remained unmatched. The CDR3 DNA is TGTGCCAGCAGACCCGGGACAGGGATAGGGGAGACCCAGTACTTC. Translated: CASRPGTGIGETQYF.

V is TRBV5-1 and J is TRBJ2-7; 9 bases line up with TRBD2. Trimming at V came to 4 bases and at J to 6 bases, leaving 8 bases not matched to a gene. This CDR3 spans 14 amino acids. Germline V gene sequence: CDR1 SGHRS, CDR2 YFSETQ. The CDR3 protein is CASSALAGPGEQYF. CDR3 DNA sequence: TGCGCCAGCAGCGCACTAGCGGGCCCCGGCGAGCAGTACTTC.

The chain carries TRBV9 and TRBJ2-2, with 8 nucleotides matching TRBD2. The ends lost 4 bases at V and 1 base at J; junction bases unmatched: 3. The CDR3 runs 15 residues. Germline CDR1 SGDLS, CDR2 YYNGEE. The CDR3 DNA follows: TGTGCCAGCAGCCCTACTAGCGGGAACACCGGGGAGCTGTTTTTT. Translation: CASSPTSGNTGELFF.

This clone has just one count. The J gene is TRBJ2-5, the V gene TRBV11-2; 11 nucleotides line up with TRBD2. Trimming took 0 bases from V and 3 from J; bases not matched to a gene: 12. Germline V gene data show CDR1 as SGHAT and CDR2 as FQNNGV. This CDR3 is 19 amino acids long. In nucleotides, the CDR3 is TGTGCCAGCAGCTTAGACGCGAGACTAGCGGGATTGTCCAAAGAGACCCAGTACTTC. It encodes CASSLDARLAGLSKETQYF.

This chain uses TRBV28 with TRBJ2-3, with D maybe TRBD1 (6 bases). The germline V gene has CDR1 MDHEN and CDR2 SYDVKM. V was clipped by 5 bases and J by 0 bases, with 12 bases between them. This CDR3 is 15 amino acids long. As DNA, the CDR3 is TGTGCCAGCAGTCCGGACAGTGCTAGCACAGATACGCAGTATTTT. Translation gives CASSPDSASTDTQYF.

The gene calls are TRBV4-2 and TRBJ1-2; 7 positions agree with TRBD1. Germline V CDR1 and CDR2: LGHNA, YNFKEQ. V trimming: 4 bases; J trimming: 0 bases; junction bases outside the gene matches: 17. The CDR3 loop spans 19 amino acids. The DNA of the CDR3 is TGTGCCAGCAGCCGGGCCAAAAGGGGGCCTTACCTAGCTAACTATGGCTACACCTTC. Protein: CASSRAKRGPYLANYGYTF.

The chain has TRBV7-2 and TRBJ1-5; 7 bases fit TRBD1. The trim removed 5 bases at V and 0 bases at J, leaving 10 bases unmatched. CDR3 size: 17 residues. The germline V gene has CDR1 SGHTA and CDR2 FQGNSA. The CDR3 DNA follows: TGTGCCAGCAGCCTATACAGGGGCCTTTATAGCAATCAGCCCCAGCATTTT. This encodes CASSLYRGLYSNQPQHF.

The chain joins TRBV5-4 to TRBJ2-5; no clear D gene. The germline CDR1 and CDR2 sequences are SGHNT and YYREEE (reference sequence). Deletions cut 0 bases from V and 3 bases from J, with 6 bases between. The CDR3 length is 13 residues. The CDR3 DNA reads TGTGCCAGCAGCTTGGTGCCAGAAGAGACCCAGTACTTC. Its protein product is CASSLVPEETQYF.

This clone was detected only once. The chain recombines TRBV27 with TRBJ1-2; 9 nucleotides align to TRBD1. Germline CDR1 reads MNHEY; CDR2 reads SMNVEV (reference sequence). The V segment lost 5 bases and the J segment 4 bases; nucleotides outside the gene matches: 8. CDR3 length: 15 amino acids. Here the CDR3 DNA reads TGTGCCAGCAGTCCTGGGACAGGGAGTATCTATGGCTACACCTTC. Residues: CASSPGTGSIYGYTF.

V gene TRBV19 combines with J gene TRBJ1-2; no definite D call. Trimming took off 3 bases at V and 4 bases at J, with 12 bases between the two ends. The CDR3 consists of 14 residues. Germline assignment: CDR1 LNHDA and CDR2 SQIVND (reference sequence). DNA of the CDR3: TGTGCCAGTAGTATTTTGGAGGGTAGCTATGGCTACACCTTC. It specifies CASSILEGSYGYTF.